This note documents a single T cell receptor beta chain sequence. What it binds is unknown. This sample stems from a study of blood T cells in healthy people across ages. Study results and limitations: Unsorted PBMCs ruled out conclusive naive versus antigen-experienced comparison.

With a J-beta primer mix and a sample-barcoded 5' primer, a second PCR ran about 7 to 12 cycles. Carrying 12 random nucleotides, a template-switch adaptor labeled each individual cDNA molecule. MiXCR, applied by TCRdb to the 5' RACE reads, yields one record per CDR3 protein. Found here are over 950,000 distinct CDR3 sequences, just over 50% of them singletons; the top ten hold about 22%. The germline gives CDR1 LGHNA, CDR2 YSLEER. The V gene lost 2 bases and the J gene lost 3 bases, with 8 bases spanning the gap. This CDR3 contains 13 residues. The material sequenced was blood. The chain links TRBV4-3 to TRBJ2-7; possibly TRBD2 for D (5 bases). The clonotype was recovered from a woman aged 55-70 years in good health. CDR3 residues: CASSQRSGYEQYF. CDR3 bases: TGCGCCAGCAGCCAAAGAAGCGGCTACGAGCAGTACTTC.